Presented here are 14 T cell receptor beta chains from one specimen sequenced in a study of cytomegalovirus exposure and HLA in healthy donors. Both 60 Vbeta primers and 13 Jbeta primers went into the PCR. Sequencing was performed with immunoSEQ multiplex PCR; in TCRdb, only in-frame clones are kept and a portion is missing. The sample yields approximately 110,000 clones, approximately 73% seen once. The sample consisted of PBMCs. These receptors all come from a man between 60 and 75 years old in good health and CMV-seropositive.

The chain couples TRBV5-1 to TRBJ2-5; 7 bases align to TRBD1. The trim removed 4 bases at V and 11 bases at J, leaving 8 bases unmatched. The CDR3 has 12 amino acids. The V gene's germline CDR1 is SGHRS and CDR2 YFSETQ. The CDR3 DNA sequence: TGCGCCAGCAGCCGGGACAGTGGGGAGCAGTACTTC. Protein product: CASSRDSGEQYF.

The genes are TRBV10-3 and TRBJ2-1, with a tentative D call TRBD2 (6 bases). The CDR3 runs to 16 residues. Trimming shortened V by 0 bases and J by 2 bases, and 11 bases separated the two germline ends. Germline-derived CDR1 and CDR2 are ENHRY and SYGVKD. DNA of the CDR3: TGTGCCATCAGTGAGTCCGGGCGGGGACCCTACAATGAGCAGTTCTTC. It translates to CAISESGRGPYNEQFF.

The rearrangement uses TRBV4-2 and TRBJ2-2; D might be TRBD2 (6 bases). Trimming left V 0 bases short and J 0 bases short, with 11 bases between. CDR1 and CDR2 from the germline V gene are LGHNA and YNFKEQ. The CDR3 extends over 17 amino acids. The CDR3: CASSQESSASNTGELFF. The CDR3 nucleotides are TGTGCCAGCAGCCAAGAGTCTAGCGCCTCGAACACCGGGGAGCTGTTTTTT.

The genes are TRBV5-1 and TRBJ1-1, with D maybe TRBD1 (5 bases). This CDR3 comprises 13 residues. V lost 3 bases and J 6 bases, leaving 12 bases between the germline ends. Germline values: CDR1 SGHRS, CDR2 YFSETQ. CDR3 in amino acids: CASSSKGYAEAFF. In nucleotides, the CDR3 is TGCGCCAGCAGCTCCAAGGGGTACGCTGAAGCTTTCTTT.

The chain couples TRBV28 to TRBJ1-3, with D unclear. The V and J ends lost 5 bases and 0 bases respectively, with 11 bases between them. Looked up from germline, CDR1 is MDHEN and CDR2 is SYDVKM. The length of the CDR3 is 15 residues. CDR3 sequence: CASSGVTSSGNTIYF. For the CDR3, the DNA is TGTGCCAGCAGTGGTGTCACGAGCTCTGGAAACACCATATATTTT.

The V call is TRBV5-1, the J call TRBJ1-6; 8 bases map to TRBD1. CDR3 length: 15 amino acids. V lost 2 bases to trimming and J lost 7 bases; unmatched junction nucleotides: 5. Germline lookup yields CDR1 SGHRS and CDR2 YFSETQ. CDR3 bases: TGCGCCAGCAGCTTACAGGGGGTGGGGAATTCACCCCTCCACTTT. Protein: CASSLQGVGNSPLHF.

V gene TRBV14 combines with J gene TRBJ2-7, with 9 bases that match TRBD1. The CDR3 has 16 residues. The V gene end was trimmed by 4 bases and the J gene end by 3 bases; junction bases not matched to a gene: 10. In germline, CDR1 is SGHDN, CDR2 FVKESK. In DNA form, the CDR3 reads TGTGCCAGCAGCCGCAAATCGGGACAGGGTTACTACGAGCAGTACTTC. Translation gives CASSRKSGQGYYEQYF. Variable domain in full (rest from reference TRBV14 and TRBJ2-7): EAGVTQFPSHSVIEKGQTVTLRCDPISGHDNLYWYRRVMGKEIKFLLHFVKESKQDESGMPNNRFLAERTGGTYSTLKVQPAELEDSGVYFCASSRKSGQGYYEQYFGPGTRLTVT.

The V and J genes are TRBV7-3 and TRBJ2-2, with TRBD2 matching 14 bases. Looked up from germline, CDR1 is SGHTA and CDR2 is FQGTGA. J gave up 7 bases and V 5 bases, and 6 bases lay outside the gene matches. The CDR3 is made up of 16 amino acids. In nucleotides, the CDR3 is TGTGCCAGCAGCCTGGGACTAGCGGGGGCTATCGGGGAGCTGTTTTTT. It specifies CASSLGLAGAIGELFF.

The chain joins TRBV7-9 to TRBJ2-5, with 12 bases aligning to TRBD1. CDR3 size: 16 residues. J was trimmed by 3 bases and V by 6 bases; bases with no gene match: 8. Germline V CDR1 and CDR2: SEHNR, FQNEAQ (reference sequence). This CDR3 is CASSTGTGGAEETQYF. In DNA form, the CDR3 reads TGTGCCAGCAGTACCGGGACAGGGGGCGCGGAAGAGACCCAGTACTTC.

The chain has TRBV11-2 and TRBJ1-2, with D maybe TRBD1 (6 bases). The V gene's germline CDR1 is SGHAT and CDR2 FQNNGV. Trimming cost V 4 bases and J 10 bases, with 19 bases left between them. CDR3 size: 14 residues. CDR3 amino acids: CASSSSGTKENYTF. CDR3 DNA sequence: TGTGCCAGCAGCTCCTCCGGGACAAAAGAAAACTACACCTTC.

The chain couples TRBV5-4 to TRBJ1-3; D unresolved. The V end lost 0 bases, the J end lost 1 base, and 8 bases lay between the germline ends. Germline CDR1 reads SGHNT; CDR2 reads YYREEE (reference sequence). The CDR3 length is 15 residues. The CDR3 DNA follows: TGTGCCAGCAGCTTGGTACCGGGTTCTGGAAACACCATATATTTT. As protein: CASSLVPGSGNTIYF.

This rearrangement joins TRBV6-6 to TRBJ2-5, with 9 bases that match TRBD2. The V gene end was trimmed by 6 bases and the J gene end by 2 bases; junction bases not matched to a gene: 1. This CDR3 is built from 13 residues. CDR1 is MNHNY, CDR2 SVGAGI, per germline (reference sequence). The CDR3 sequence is CASRTSGQETQYF. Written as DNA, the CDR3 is TGTGCCAGCAGGACTAGCGGACAAGAGACCCAGTACTTC.

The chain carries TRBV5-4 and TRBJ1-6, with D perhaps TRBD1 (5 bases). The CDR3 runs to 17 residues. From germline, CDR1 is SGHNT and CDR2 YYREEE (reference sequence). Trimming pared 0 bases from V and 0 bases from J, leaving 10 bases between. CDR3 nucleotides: TGTGCCAGCAGCTTGGTGGGGGGGAGCTCCTATAATTCACCCCTCCACTTT. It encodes CASSLVGGSSYNSPLHF.

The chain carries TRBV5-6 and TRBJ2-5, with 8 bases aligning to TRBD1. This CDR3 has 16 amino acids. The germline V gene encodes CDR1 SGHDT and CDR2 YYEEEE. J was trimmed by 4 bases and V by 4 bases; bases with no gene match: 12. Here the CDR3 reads CASSPQGRGRGETQYF. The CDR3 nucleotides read TGTGCCAGCAGCCCGCAGGGCAGGGGGCGAGGAGAGACCCAGTACTTC.